This TCR beta chain was sequenced for a study of long-term antiretroviral therapy in people with HIV. With survey level as its setting, the immunoSEQ assay was v3.0. A target of roughly 35,000-50,000 T-cell genomes per sample was set for sequencing. Sequencing used immunoSEQ multiplex PCR; TCRdb keeps in-frame clones, though not all of them. This table holds about 15,000 clones, roughly 88% found once. Worth noting for this clone: Its antigen is unidentified.

V dropped 0 bases and J dropped 6; count of bases not matched to a gene: 12. The CDR3 sequence is 18 residues long. In germline, CDR1 is LGHNA, CDR2 YSLEER. Study-wide results and limits: Dominant in the repertoire at all time points were clones expanded before ART. Relative to transplant donor controls, diversity remained lower despite increasing after ART. Whereas controls had wider CDR3 length ranges, HIV repertoires had narrower ones.

The chain uses TRBV4-3 and TRBJ2-2; 8 positions agree with TRBD2. Sample: unsorted PBMCs, taken around 2.3 years before starting antiretroviral therapy. This receptor was obtained from a woman between 25 and 40 years old with HIV. The CDR3 loop is CASSQDHSSGVYAGELFF. In nucleotides, the CDR3 is TGCGCCAGCAGCCAAGATCATAGTAGCGGGGTATATGCCGGGGAGCTGTTTTTT.